This entry concerns a single T cell receptor beta chain. Its antigen is unidentified. This record belongs to a study of T cell repertoires in cytomegalovirus infection. Study outcomes and limitations: People with CMV and the relevant HLA were identified by cumulative public TCR beta family frequency.

One entry per CDR3 protein results from TCRdb running MiXCR on the reads. The sample contains approximately 590,000 distinct CDR3 sequences, 40% of which appear only once. The V end lost 1 base, the J end lost 5 bases, and 15 bases lay between the germline ends. The CDR3 covers 15 residues. Germline-derived CDR1 and CDR2 are SGHDT and YYEEEE. The source is a human donor in good health (CMV status not recorded). Some clones in this sample may be carry-over from other donors' samples. Sequencing used cultured PBMCs, obtained from culture after CMV antigen stimulation. The chain recombines TRBV5-6 with TRBJ2-5; D may correspond to TRBD1 or TRBD2 (5 bases each). This CDR3 reads CASSLRPGPGETQYF. Written as DNA, the CDR3 is TGTGCCAGCAGCTTGCGACCGGGACCTGGGGAGACCCAGTACTTC.